The 10 T cell receptor beta chains listed next were all sequenced from one sample in a study of blood T cell repertoires in COVID-19. Sequencing used immunoSEQ multiplex PCR; TCRdb keeps in-frame clones, though not all of them. The sample has 150,000 to 200,000 clones; 88% are singletons. Material: peripheral blood. Receptors were obtained from a human donor in a cohort sampled during active COVID-19.

The genes are TRBV27 and TRBJ2-3; TRBD1 matches at 8 bases. V lost 7 bases and J lost 0; bases outside the gene matches: 6. Germline-derived CDR1 and CDR2 are MNHEY and SMNVEV (reference sequence). CDR3 length equals 15 residues. Here the CDR3 DNA reads TGTGCCAGCAAACCGACAGGGGCCAGCACAGATACGCAGTATTTT. Residues: CASKPTGASTDTQYF.

V usage is TRBV5-6 and J usage is TRBJ1-2; the D gene is possibly TRBD1 (5 bases). V dropped 5 bases and J dropped 4 bases, with 18 bases sitting between them. The germline gives CDR1 SGHDT, CDR2 YYEEEE. This CDR3 region has 15 residues. CDR3 sequence: CASRVGRIPSYGYTF. The CDR3 DNA reads TGTGCCAGCAGGGTGGGGCGTATACCCAGCTATGGCTACACCTTC.

The V and J genes are TRBV5-1 and TRBJ2-7, with 8 bases aligning to TRBD1. The CDR3 loop spans 17 amino acids. CDR1 is SGHRS, CDR2 YFSETQ, per germline. The J segment lost 3 bases and the V segment lost 3 bases, leaving 14 bases of the junction unmatched. The CDR3 reads CASSSGGITGGGYEQYF. The CDR3 nucleotides are TGCGCCAGCAGCTCTGGGGGTATAACAGGGGGAGGCTACGAGCAGTACTTC.

V is TRBV4-3 and J is TRBJ2-3; the match to TRBD2 covers 7 bases. Germline V gene data show CDR1 as LGHNA and CDR2 as YSLEER. V dropped 0 bases and J dropped 3; count of bases not matched to a gene: 6. The CDR3 consists of 16 residues. The CDR3 nucleotides are TGCGCCAGCAGCCAAGACTTGGGGGGGATGACAGATACGCAGTATTTT. Translation: CASSQDLGGMTDTQYF.

Concerning this clone: The same CDR3 can be traced to other DNA sequences in this sample. The J gene is TRBJ1-1, the V gene TRBV30, with 7 positions matching TRBD1. CDR1 and CDR2 from the germline V gene are GTSNPN and SVGIG (reference sequence). CDR3 size: 13 residues. V lost 2 bases to trimming and J lost 1 base; unmatched junction nucleotides: 1. This CDR3 reads CAWSRQGNTEAFF. The CDR3 DNA follows: TGTGCCTGGAGTCGACAGGGGAACACTGAAGCTTTCTTT. The full variable domain, its missing parts supplied by reference TRBV30 and TRBJ1-1, is SQTIHQWPATLVQPVGSPLSLECTVEGTSNPNLYWYRQAAGRGLQLLFYSVGIGQISSEVPQNLSASRPQDRQFILSSKKLLLSDSGFYLCAWSRQGNTEAFFGQGTRLTVV.

The chain couples TRBV9 to TRBJ2-1; 8 bases are shared with TRBD2. Germline V gene data show CDR1 as SGDLS and CDR2 as YYNGEE. Trimming took 3 bases from V and 9 from J; bases not matched to a gene: 11. The CDR3 contains 15 residues. CDR3 nucleotides: TGTGCCAGCAGCGCTCAGAGCGGGAGAAGTAGTGAGCAGTTCTTC. It translates to CASSAQSGRSSEQFF. The variable domain in full, with the rest retrieved from reference TRBV9 and TRBJ2-1, is DSGVTQTPKHLITATGQRVTLRCSPRSGDLSVYWYQQSLDQGLQFLIQYYNGEERAKGNILERFSAQQFPDLHSELNLSSLELGDSALYFCASSAQSGRSSEQFFGPGTRLTVL.

The rearrangement uses TRBV25-1 and TRBJ2-7; D ambiguous. In germline, CDR1 is MGHDK, CDR2 SYGVNS. V shed 4 bases and J shed 3 bases, with 7 bases lying between them. This CDR3 spans 12 amino acids. CDR3 bases: TGTGCCAGCAGTGCCGACATCTACGAGCAGTACTTC. Amino acids: CASSADIYEQYF.

The chain combines TRBV6-6 with TRBJ1-5, with 7 bases aligning to TRBD1. Germline V gives CDR1 MNHNY, CDR2 SVGAGI (reference sequence). V lost 2 bases and J lost 1; bases outside the gene matches: 5. This CDR3 is built from 16 residues. The CDR3 loop reads CASSYPGTASNQPQHF. The CDR3 DNA sequence: TGTGCCAGCAGTTACCCTGGGACAGCGAGCAATCAGCCCCAGCATTTT.

V usage is TRBV7-2 and J usage is TRBJ2-1; D ambiguous. The CDR3 contains 13 residues. Germline V gene sequence: CDR1 SGHTA, CDR2 FQGNSA. With 2 bases removed from V and 6 bases from J, the gap between germline ends came to 8 bases. CDR3 nucleotides: TGTGCCAGCAGCTTATTAGTTAGCAATGAGCAGTTCTTC. Protein product: CASSLLVSNEQFF.

For the CDR3, the DNA is TGTGCCAGCAGCGTCCCCCCGGGGGAGCGAGACTTCTCCTACGAGCAGTACTTC. Protein sequence: CASSVPPGERDFSYEQYF. The V gene is TRBV9, the J gene TRBJ2-7, with D perhaps matching TRBD2 (6 bases). V lost 2 bases to trimming and J lost 0 bases, with 21 bases between them. This CDR3 has 18 amino acids. CDR1 SGDLS and CDR2 YYNGEE come from the germline V gene.